These 25 T cell receptor beta chains were all obtained from the same sample, sequenced in a study of vaccination effects on CD4 cells after COVID-19 (dated by TCRdb to between 2021 and 2024). In the ViraFEST assay, PBMC were stimulated with viral peptide pools, and antigen-specific CD4+ T cell clonotypes were then identified by expansion using TCR sequencing. After more than 9 days of culture, CD4+ T cells were isolated with the EasySep CD4+ T cell isolation kit. PCR-confirmed SARS-CoV-2 infection had occurred in convalescent patients between March and December 2020, before the Alpha, Beta and Delta variants emerged in the United States. No antigens are known for them. Library generation was performed with the immunoSEQ multiplex PCR assay. The table comes from immuneACCESS by way of TCRdb, which keeps in-frame sequences with V and J called. Part of the clones is missing from these tables; in studies checked, under half for an unresolved V gene and the rest for unknown reasons. This sample lists roughly 54,000 clones; 65% to 80% were detected once. The biggest ten clones account for 5.5% of the sample.

The sequencing used CD4+ T cells from PBMCs cultured with HIV peptides, collected before COVID-19 vaccination. Reading the label with the study, this specimen's cell subset or site is: HIV-1 Nef peptide pool negative control/reference culture. The receptors stem from a human donor who had a prior SARS-CoV-2 infection.

This clone has only a few counts. The J gene is TRBJ2-5, the V gene TRBV5-4; D may match TRBD1 or TRBD2 (6 bases each). Germline assignment: CDR1 SGHNT and CDR2 YYREEE (reference sequence). This CDR3 spans 14 amino acids. The germline V and J ends were trimmed by 3 bases and 3 bases, with 12 bases remaining between them. CDR3 amino acids: CASSSRRGEETQYF. In nucleotides, the CDR3 is TGTGCCAGCAGCTCCCGTAGGGGGGAAGAGACCCAGTACTTC. Full variable domain (outside the CDR3, taken from reference TRBV5-4 and TRBJ2-5): ETGVTQSPTHLIKTRGQQVTLRCSSQSGHNTVSWYQQALGQGPQFIFQYYREEENGRGNFPPRFSGLQFPNYSSELNVNALELDDSALYLCASSSRRGEETQYFGPGTRLLVL.

The genes are TRBV7-2 and TRBJ1-3; D possibly corresponds to TRBD1 (5 bases). The CDR3 runs 15 residues. Germline CDR1 SGHTA, CDR2 FQGNSA. The V end was cut by 1 base, the J end by 11 bases, with 18 bases between. The CDR3 DNA sequence: TGTGCCAGCAGCTTAGGGGGCCAACCGATCCCCCCCATATATTTT. Residues: CASSLGGQPIPPIYF.

The chain recombines TRBV9 with TRBJ2-2; D gene unclear. V was cut by 0 bases and J by 0 bases, with 6 bases left in between. CDR1 and CDR2 (germline): SGDLS, YYNGEE. The CDR3 totals 15 residues. The CDR3 DNA is TGTGCCAGCAGCGTAGCCGGGCCGAACACCGGGGAGCTGTTTTTT. As protein: CASSVAGPNTGELFF.

A few counts support this clone. This chain joins TRBV7-8 and TRBJ2-7, with 8 bases aligning to TRBD2. The germline V gene has CDR1 SGHVS and CDR2 FQNEAQ. The CDR3 consists of 14 residues. Trimming removed 0 bases from V and 6 bases from J; junction bases left unmatched: 4. CDR3 sequence: CASSLAFREGEQYF. The DNA for the CDR3 is TGTGCCAGCAGCTTAGCGTTCCGGGAGGGCGAGCAGTACTTC.

The chain is built from TRBV5-1 and TRBJ2-3; 11 bases are a match to TRBD1. The CDR3 is 15 amino acids. After removal of 5 bases from V and 7 bases from J, the junction contained 9 bases not matched to a gene. Germline V gene lookup returns CDR1 SGHRS and CDR2 YFSETQ. CDR3 sequence reads: CASSAGTGGWNTQYF. As DNA, the CDR3 is TGCGCCAGCAGTGCGGGGACAGGGGGTTGGAATACGCAGTATTTT.

The chain has TRBV5-5 and TRBJ2-1; a possible D gene is TRBD1 (6 bases). V gave up 5 bases and J gave up 9 bases, with 15 bases separating them. The V gene's germline CDR1 is SGHKS and CDR2 YYEKEE (reference sequence). The CDR3 is 13 residues long. The CDR3 nucleotides are TGTGCCAGCAGTTGGGAACAGGGCACTGAGCAGTTCTTC. Protein: CASSWEQGTEQFF.

The rearrangement uses TRBV19 and TRBJ2-5; D is undetermined. CDR1 LNHDA and CDR2 SQIVND come from the germline V gene (reference sequence). V lost 3 bases and J 6 bases, leaving 11 bases between the germline ends. The CDR3 loop spans 13 amino acids. CDR3 loop: CASSMDSLQTQYF. Here the CDR3 DNA reads TGTGCCAGTAGTATGGATAGCTTACAGACCCAGTACTTC.

This clone appeared once. The chain joins TRBV7-3 to TRBJ2-1, with 8 bases lining up with TRBD2. This CDR3 region has 15 residues. CDR1 and CDR2 (germline): SGHTA, FQGTGA. V lost 4 bases and J lost 5; bases outside the gene matches: 7. The CDR3 sequence is CASSSYSGDNNEQFF. CDR3 DNA sequence: TGTGCCAGCAGCTCATATAGCGGGGACAACAATGAGCAGTTCTTC.

This chain connects TRBV5-1 to TRBJ1-1; 8 bases fit TRBD1. CDR1 is SGHRS and CDR2 is YFSETQ in the germline V gene. V gave up 0 bases and J gave up 2 bases; unmatched junction bases: 12. CDR3 length equals 18 residues. In DNA, the CDR3 is TGCGCCAGCAGCTTGGGGGACAGGCCCCGTCGATTCAACACTGAAGCTTTCTTT. As protein: CASSLGDRPRRFNTEAFF.

The chain combines TRBV7-2 with TRBJ2-3; D remains unclear. Trimming pared 5 bases from V and 3 bases from J, leaving 6 bases between. The V gene's germline CDR1 is SGHTA and CDR2 FQGNSA. CDR3 size: 12 residues. CDR3 sequence: CASSVMTDTQYF. Here the CDR3 DNA reads TGTGCCAGCAGCGTGATGACAGATACGCAGTATTTT.

The rearrangement joins TRBV7-8 to TRBJ2-1; 7 bases fit TRBD1. This CDR3 comprises 13 residues. After removal of 4 bases from V and 4 bases from J, the junction contained 1 base not matched to a gene. CDR1 and CDR2 (germline): SGHVS, FQNEAQ. The CDR3 region has the DNA TGTGCCAGCAGCTCGGGACAGTACAATGAGCAGTTCTTC. This sequence encodes CASSSGQYNEQFF.

This rearrangement joins TRBV5-4 to TRBJ1-1; weak D call: TRBD1 (5 bases). Germline loops: CDR1 SGHNT, CDR2 YYREEE (reference sequence). The CDR3 spans 15 residues. Trimming pared 5 bases from V and 1 base from J, leaving 15 bases between. CDR3 DNA: TGTGCCAGCAGTCCCTGGGGGTATCAGAACACTGAAGCTTTCTTT. It is translated as CASSPWGYQNTEAFF. Looking up the rest from reference TRBV5-4 and TRBJ1-1 gives the full variable domain: ETGVTQSPTHLIKTRGQQVTLRCSSQSGHNTVSWYQQALGQGPQFIFQYYREEENGRGNFPPRFSGLQFPNYSSELNVNALELDDSALYLCASSPWGYQNTEAFFGQGTRLTVV.

This chain connects TRBV19 to TRBJ2-7; 8 nucleotides match TRBD1. This CDR3 has 14 residues. After removal of 1 base from V and 2 bases from J, the junction contained 1 base not matched to a gene. Germline loops: CDR1 LNHDA, CDR2 SQIVND (reference sequence). The chain's CDR3 is CASSIATGAYEQYF. The CDR3 DNA reads as TGTGCCAGTAGTATAGCGACAGGGGCCTACGAGCAGTACTTC.

The chain links TRBV2 to TRBJ2-5; D gene uncertain. V lost 4 bases and J lost 1, with 10 bases in between. Germline V lookup: CDR1 SNHLY, CDR2 FYNNEI. The CDR3 loop spans 14 amino acids. CDR3 coding DNA: TGTGCCAGCAGTGGCAACGGCCCCCAAGAGACCCAGTACTTC. Residues: CASSGNGPQETQYF.

This clone was seen just once. This chain joins TRBV7-2 and TRBJ2-7; unclear D gene. CDR1 SGHTA and CDR2 FQGNSA come from the germline V gene. The CDR3 length is 13 residues. The ends were cut back, 0 bases at V and 3 bases at J, with 6 bases in the middle. CDR3 nucleotides: TGTGCCAGCAGCTTAGCGGGTGTCTACGAGCAGTACTTC. Encoded protein: CASSLAGVYEQYF. Filled out from reference TRBV7-2 and TRBJ2-7, the complete variable domain reads GAGVSQSPSNKVTEKGKDVELRCDPISGHTALYWYRQSLGQGLEFLIYFQGNSAPDKSGLPSDRFSAERTGGSVSTLTIQRTQQEDSAVYLCASSLAGVYEQYFGPGTRLTVT.

The table lists this clone with a few counts. The V call is TRBV15, the J call TRBJ2-2; TRBD2 matches 8 bases. Germline CDR1 LNHNV, CDR2 YYDKDF (reference sequence). The CDR3 is made up of 17 amino acids. V gave up 4 bases and J gave up 3 bases; unmatched junction bases: 10. CDR3 residues: CATSMGLGTSDTGELFF. CDR3 bases: TGTGCCACCAGCATGGGACTAGGTACCTCCGACACCGGGGAGCTGTTTTTT.

V is TRBV5-6 and J is TRBJ2-1; TRBD1 aligns across 7 bases. Per germline, CDR1 SGHDT and CDR2 YYEEEE. V trimming: 4 bases; J trimming: 0 bases; junction bases outside the gene matches: 7. This CDR3 region has 16 residues. The CDR3 spells CASSSEQGFSYNEQFF. The CDR3 DNA reads TGTGCCAGCAGCAGCGAACAGGGGTTCTCCTACAATGAGCAGTTCTTC. The variable domain in full, completed from reference TRBV5-6 and TRBJ2-1, reads DAGVTQSPTHLIKTRGQQVTLRCSPKSGHDTVSWYQQALGQGPQFIFQYYEEEERQRGNFPDRFSGHQFPNYSSELNVNALLLGDSALYLCASSSEQGFSYNEQFFGPGTRLTVL.

This chain links TRBV7-6 with TRBJ2-2; tentatively, D is TRBD2 (6 bases). V dropped 2 bases and J dropped 8 bases, with 18 bases sitting between them. This CDR3 has 16 amino acids. From germline, CDR1 is SGHVS and CDR2 FNYEAQ. The CDR3 is CASSLFSGLLSGELFF. The CDR3 DNA is TGTGCCAGCAGCTTATTTTCGGGACTCCTGTCTGGGGAGCTGTTTTTT.

The CDR3 here is CASSLWLGVNQPQHF. The CDR3 DNA sequence: TGTGCCAGCAGCTTATGGCTAGGGGTCAATCAGCCCCAGCATTTT. This chain connects TRBV7-2 to TRBJ1-5, with D perhaps TRBD1 (5 bases). This CDR3 region has 15 residues. The germline V gene encodes CDR1 SGHTA and CDR2 FQGNSA. Trimming shortened V by 2 bases and J by 3 bases, and 11 bases separated the two germline ends.

This clone was found once. This chain joins TRBV6-5 and TRBJ1-3, with D uncertain. The V gene's germline CDR1 is MNHEY and CDR2 SVGAGI. The CDR3 has 13 residues. V was pared by 7 bases and J by 4 bases, with 11 bases between. CDR3 amino acids: CASIWRRGNTIYF. The DNA of the CDR3 is TGTGCCAGCATCTGGCGGCGCGGAAACACCATATATTTT.

This CDR3 reads CASSSDSYGYTF. CDR3 nucleotide sequence: TGTGCCAGTAGTTCTGACTCCTATGGCTACACCTTC. The chain uses TRBV19 and TRBJ1-2; unclear D gene. Trimming stripped 5 bases from V and 4 bases from J, with 8 bases between. Germline V gene data show CDR1 as LNHDA and CDR2 as SQIVND (reference sequence). This CDR3 contains 12 residues.

The gene calls are TRBV29-1 and TRBJ1-2, with D possibly TRBD1 on 6 matching bases. V was shortened by 7 bases and J by 4 bases, with 19 bases between the two germline ends. CDR3 length: 14 residues. Germline V lookup: CDR1 SQVTM, CDR2 ANQGSEA. The CDR3, as DNA: TGCAGCGCGGGAAGGGGGGGATGGGGCTATGGCTACACCTTC. Translation gives CSAGRGGWGYGYTF.

V is TRBV7-6 and J is TRBJ1-5, with a weak D call TRBD1 (6 bases). The CDR3 is 16 residues long. Trimming stripped 1 base from V and 4 bases from J, with 14 bases between. The germline CDR1 and CDR2 sequences are SGHVS and FNYEAQ. CDR3 coding DNA: TGTGCCAGCAGCTTAGACCCTAACAGGGTTAATCAGCCCCAGCATTTT. It codes for CASSLDPNRVNQPQHF.

The V call is TRBV6-4, the J call TRBJ2-1, with TRBD2 identical over 8 bases. CDR1 and CDR2 (germline): MRHNA, SNTAGT. The CDR3 consists of 14 residues. V gave up 4 bases and J gave up 8 bases; unmatched junction bases: 7. CDR3 nucleotides: TGTGCCAGCAGTGTGGAGGGGACTAGTTATGAGCAGTTCTTC. Translated: CASSVEGTSYEQFF.

This clone turned up a few times. The CDR3 here is CASSLAGRETQYF. The CDR3 DNA follows: TGCGCCAGCAGCTTGGCAGGGAGAGAGACCCAGTACTTC. V usage is TRBV5-1 and J usage is TRBJ2-5; D is tentatively TRBD1 or TRBD2 (5 bases each). CDR1 is SGHRS and CDR2 is YFSETQ in the germline V gene. V was clipped by 0 bases and J by 4 bases, with 7 bases between them. CDR3 length equals 13 residues. Full variable domain (remainder filled in from reference TRBV5-1 and TRBJ2-5): KAGVTQTPRYLIKTRGQQVTLSCSPISGHRSVSWYQQTPGQGLQFLFEYFSETQRNKGNFPGRFSGRQFSNSRSEMNVSTLELGDSALYLCASSLAGRETQYFGPGTRLLVL.